This T cell receptor (beta chain) appears in the sequencing data of a study of blood T cell repertoires in COVID-19. Trimming took 10 bases from V and 0 from J, leaving 11 bases between them. The germline V gene encodes CDR1 KGHDR and CDR2 SFDVKD. This CDR3 has 13 amino acids. Methods used by the authors: Amplified reference gene primers provided the basis for estimating nucleated cell counts. Produced via immunoSEQ multiplex PCR; TCRdb's table is partial and in-frame only. V and J calls and clone size follow that table, whereas D and trimming were derived from the DNA. The table includes approximately 220,000 clones, roughly 80% detected once. Assignments of participants to cohorts depended upon their own reported clinical history.

The sequenced sample was PBMCs or T cells enriched from blood (not recorded which). The receptor was derived from a woman between 40 and 50 years old who had been exposed to COVID-19. J is TRBJ1-1 and V is TRBV24-1; D is possibly TRBD1 (5 bases). The CDR3 region is CATDTGLNTEAFF. CDR3 DNA sequence: TGTGCCACTGACACAGGCTTGAACACTGAAGCTTTCTTT.